This T cell receptor beta chain was obtained from a study of T cell repertoires in cytomegalovirus infection. Study-wide background: Shared public TCR beta signatures pointed to both CMV infection and a matching HLA type. Notes on the study in general: HLA-C-restricted CMV clonotypes gave the most frequent clonotype in two of eight donors. Using cumulative public TCR beta family frequency, the authors identified those who carried CMV together with the relevant HLA.

A remark on this clonotype: The antigen is not known.

Trimming removed 2 bases from V and 2 bases from J; junction bases left unmatched: 4. This CDR3 has 15 amino acids. Germline assignment: CDR1 MNHEY and CDR2 SVGAGI. TCRdb independently ran MiXCR on the reads; one entry per CDR3 protein. The sample includes 270,000 or so distinct CDR3 sequences, about a sixth of them seen just once. The TCR originated in a human donor in good health (CMV status not recorded). Some clones in this sample may be carry-over from other donors' samples. Sequenced: CD8+ T cells from PBMCs. The rearrangement uses TRBV6-5 and TRBJ2-5; the match to TRBD2 covers 8 bases. CDR3 sequence: CASSYTGLVQETQYF. The DNA of the CDR3 is TGTGCCAGCAGTTACACGGGACTAGTTCAAGAGACCCAGTACTTC.